One sample yielded the 16 T cell receptor beta chains listed below, sequenced in a study of beta chain features in type 1 diabetes. General observations from the study: Type 1 diabetes patients had TCRB CDR3s that were shorter (moderately but significantly so) in all four CD4+ subsets.

cDNA synthesis used the whole RNA isolate, giving expressed TCRB sequences. Using immunoSEQ multiplex PCR, the repertoire was profiled, and TCRdb retains in-frame clones only, with some absent. The sample lists some 660,000 clones, more than 13% seen once, with 0.035% to 0.045% in the top ten. Their specific antigens are unknown. The specimen was naive CD4+ T cells from blood. Every receptor here comes from a man aged 18 to 29 with type 1 diabetes.

The gene calls are TRBV6-5 and TRBJ2-7; D call uncertain. Trimming took 5 bases from V and 6 from J, leaving 14 bases between them. This CDR3 is built from 13 residues. Germline CDR1 MNHEY, CDR2 SVGAGI. CDR3 coding DNA: TGTGCCAGCAGTGCCGGATCCTCAGGCGAGCAGTACTTC. This sequence encodes CASSAGSSGEQYF.

V usage is TRBV5-6 and J usage is TRBJ2-5; D is ambiguous. The CDR3 length is 14 residues. Germline V gene sequence: CDR1 SGHDT, CDR2 YYEEEE. Trimming left V 4 bases short and J 2 bases short, with 12 bases between. CDR3 nucleotides: TGTGCCAGCAGCAGGGATGGCTCACAAGAGACCCAGTACTTC. This sequence encodes CASSRDGSQETQYF.

V and J are TRBV7-9 and TRBJ2-3; 9 nucleotides line up with TRBD1. The CDR3 has 15 amino acids. Germline V CDR1 and CDR2: SEHNR, FQNEAQ (reference sequence). J lost 4 bases, V lost 5 bases, and 7 bases had no gene match. CDR3 residues: CASSPLDRGSDTQYF. CDR3 bases: TGTGCCAGCAGCCCGCTAGACAGGGGGTCAGATACGCAGTATTTT.

This chain uses TRBV14 with TRBJ1-2; no clear D gene. The length of the CDR3 is 14 residues. V was shortened by 2 bases and J by 2 bases, with 9 bases between the two germline ends. Germline loops: CDR1 SGHDN, CDR2 FVKESK. The CDR3 DNA reads as TGTGCCAGCAGCCAAATGACGGAAAACTATGGCTACACCTTC. Its translation is CASSQMTENYGYTF.

Only a few counts were recorded for this clone. The chain employs TRBV6-6 and TRBJ1-4; D is unclear. Germline V gene sequence: CDR1 MNHNY, CDR2 SVGAGI (reference sequence). The V end was cut by 4 bases, the J end by 2 bases, with 8 bases between. The CDR3 length is 14 residues. The CDR3 nucleotides are TGTGCCAGCAGTTTTAGGGAGACTAATGAAAAACTGTTTTTT. Translating it yields CASSFRETNEKLFF.

This clone has only a few counts. The rearrangement joins TRBV30 to TRBJ2-1; D tentatively reads TRBD1 or TRBD2 (5 bases each). This CDR3 is built from 12 residues. Trimming cost V 4 bases and J 12 bases, with 16 bases left between them. The germline V gene encodes CDR1 GTSNPN and CDR2 SVGIG (reference sequence). The DNA for the CDR3 is TGTGCCTGGATTCGACACCGGGACCCGCAGTTCTTC. Protein: CAWIRHRDPQFF.

The J gene is TRBJ2-7, the V gene TRBV6-6; 7 nucleotides align to TRBD2. J lost 3 bases, V lost 6 bases, and 14 bases had no gene match. CDR1 MNHNY and CDR2 SVGAGI come from the germline V gene (reference sequence). This CDR3 has 16 amino acids. The CDR3 reads CASSPLVQRDFYEQYF. CDR3 bases: TGTGCCAGCAGCCCTCTGGTCCAGCGGGATTTCTACGAGCAGTACTTC.

The gene calls are TRBV5-1 and TRBJ2-1, with TRBD2 identical over 9 bases. The CDR3 runs to 16 residues. V trimming: 0 bases; J trimming: 5 bases; junction bases outside the gene matches: 6. CDR1 is SGHRS and CDR2 is YFSETQ in the germline V gene. The DNA for the CDR3 is TGCGCCAGCAGCTTGGCCTTGCTAGCGGGGAACAATGAGCAGTTCTTC. Protein sequence: CASSLALLAGNNEQFF.

The V gene is TRBV30, the J gene TRBJ1-1; TRBD1 matches 9 bases. Trimming removed 1 base from V and 4 bases from J; junction bases left unmatched: 4. This CDR3 is built from 14 residues. Germline V gives CDR1 GTSNPN, CDR2 SVGIG (reference sequence). CDR3 sequence reads: CAWSAQTGGTEAFF. The CDR3 region has the DNA TGTGCCTGGAGTGCCCAGACAGGGGGCACTGAAGCTTTCTTT.

V usage is TRBV5-6 and J usage is TRBJ1-4; D remains ambiguous. V lost 2 bases to trimming and J lost 8 bases, with 22 bases between them. This CDR3 spans 17 amino acids. The germline V gene encodes CDR1 SGHDT and CDR2 YYEEEE. The CDR3 coding sequence is TGTGCCAGCAGCTTTCGGGCAGGAACTACTCGTATCGAAAAACTGTTTTTT. It codes for CASSFRAGTTRIEKLFF.

This clone came up a few times. The J gene is TRBJ2-7, the V gene TRBV5-1, with D possibly called TRBD1 or TRBD2 (5 bases each). The CDR3 sequence is 16 residues long. Trimming took off 4 bases at V and 0 bases at J, with 17 bases between the two ends. The germline gives CDR1 SGHRS, CDR2 YFSETQ. The DNA of the CDR3 is TGCGCCAGCAGCGACCGGGGACGTTTAGGCTCCTACGAGCAGTACTTC. Translation: CASSDRGRLGSYEQYF.

This CDR3 reads CASSRRGDRDYNEQFF. CDR3 DNA sequence: TGTGCCAGCAGCCGCCGTGGGGACAGGGACTACAATGAGCAGTTCTTC. The chain couples TRBV5-4 to TRBJ2-1; TRBD1 matches at 9 bases. CDR1 is SGHNT and CDR2 is YYREEE in the germline V gene (reference sequence). This CDR3 spans 16 amino acids. The V segment lost 4 bases and the J segment 3 bases; nucleotides outside the gene matches: 8.

This clone was counted only a few times. The V and J genes are TRBV7-6 and TRBJ2-1, with TRBD2 matching 7 bases. Germline V gene lookup returns CDR1 SGHVS and CDR2 FNYEAQ. CDR3 size: 14 residues. J lost 7 bases, V lost 5 bases, and 8 bases had no gene match. CDR3 amino acids: CASSLGRALNEQFF. DNA for the CDR3: TGTGCCAGCAGCCTAGGGAGGGCCCTAAATGAGCAGTTCTTC.

This clone has only a few counts. The CDR3 region is CASSLRGPITDTQYF. The CDR3, as DNA: TGTGCCAGCAGCTTACGGGGGCCCATTACAGATACGCAGTATTTT. This sequence joins TRBV7-2 and TRBJ2-3; D may correspond to TRBD1 or TRBD2 (6 bases each). V shed 2 bases and J shed 3 bases, with 12 bases lying between them. CDR1 and CDR2 from the germline V gene are SGHTA and FQGNSA. This CDR3 has 15 residues. Using reference TRBV7-2 and TRBJ2-3 for the parts outside the CDR3, the full variable domain is GAGVSQSPSNKVTEKGKDVELRCDPISGHTALYWYRQSLGQGLEFLIYFQGNSAPDKSGLPSDRFSAERTGGSVSTLTIQRTQQEDSAVYLCASSLRGPITDTQYFGPGTRLTVL.

This clone was observed a handful of times. V usage is TRBV30 and J usage is TRBJ1-2, with D possibly matching TRBD1 (5 bases). Trimming took 3 bases from V and 8 from J, leaving 10 bases between them. This CDR3 has 11 residues. CDR1 and CDR2 from the germline V gene are GTSNPN and SVGIG (reference sequence). For the CDR3, the DNA is TGTGCCTGGAGGGGACCGGAGGGCTACACCTTC. This sequence encodes CAWRGPEGYTF.

This clone appeared a few times. The rearrangement joins TRBV7-3 to TRBJ1-1; D not certain. The V end was cut by 5 bases, the J end by 8 bases, with 15 bases between. This CDR3 is built from 13 residues. The germline V gene encodes CDR1 SGHTA and CDR2 FQGTGA. In DNA, the CDR3 is TGTGCCAGCAGCCCTCTTGACGTTAAAGAAGCTTTCTTT. Translated: CASSPLDVKEAFF.